The clone carrying this T cell receptor beta chain was seen a handful of times. Its matching antigen is unknown. This entry is derived from a study of identifying expanded T cells in peripheral blood. Produced via immunoSEQ multiplex PCR; TCRdb's table is partial and in-frame only. The sample records over 45,000 clones, around four fifths being singletons. Healthy donors had no documented immune events, such as infections, while sampled. Trimming pared 7 bases from V and 14 bases from J, leaving 9 bases between. The germline gives CDR1 ENHRY, CDR2 SYGVKD. The CDR3 spans 9 residues. Whole-study results and caveats: Variance in clone template counts between approximately 2-week samples significantly increased with total template count across all healthy donors. Differentially abundant clones: about 1.3 between replicates, approximately 16 at about two weeks, 19 to 20 at four.

This clonotype was sampled from a person between 18 and 75 years old in good health. The sample comprised blood. The V and J genes are TRBV10-3 and TRBJ2-1, with D maybe TRBD1 (5 bases). The CDR3 loop reads CAIKPREFF. The CDR3 DNA follows: TGTGCCATCAAGCCCAGGGAGTTCTTC.